The 3 T cell receptor beta chains given below trace back to one sample, sequenced in a study of blood T cell repertoires in COVID-19. Assay: immunoSEQ multiplex PCR; the TCRdb copy retains only in-frame clones and omits some. The sample records fewer than 200,000 clones, around 87% being singletons. The specimen sequenced was peripheral blood. The receptor source for this set is a man aged 40-49 years with active or convalescent COVID-19.

The chain uses TRBV7-8 and TRBJ1-1, with 7 nucleotides matching TRBD1. Germline trimming cut 3 bases from V and 0 bases from J; bases unmatched to any gene: 1. Germline V gives CDR1 SGHVS, CDR2 FQNEAQ. This CDR3 contains 14 residues. The CDR3 loop is CASSLTGMNTEAFF. CDR3 coding DNA: TGTGCCAGCAGCTTGACAGGGATGAACACTGAAGCTTTCTTT.

This clone was recorded only once. The V gene is TRBV7-2, the J gene TRBJ1-1; 10 nucleotides match TRBD1. The germline V gene encodes CDR1 SGHTA and CDR2 FQGNSA. The trim removed 8 bases at V and 1 base at J, leaving 7 bases unmatched. CDR3 size: 15 residues. The CDR3 spells CASSPDRGTNTEAFF. In DNA form, the CDR3 reads TGTGCCAGCTCACCGGACAGGGGGACGAACACTGAAGCTTTCTTT.

The chain links TRBV5-1 to TRBJ1-1; D is unclear. The ends were cut back, 1 base at V and 0 bases at J, with 22 bases in the middle. Germline CDR1 reads SGHRS; CDR2 reads YFSETQ. The CDR3 is 19 amino acids. The CDR3 is CASSLSTPNRSPMNTEAFF. Here the CDR3 DNA reads TGCGCCAGCAGCTTGTCTACCCCCAACCGTAGCCCCATGAACACTGAAGCTTTCTTT.